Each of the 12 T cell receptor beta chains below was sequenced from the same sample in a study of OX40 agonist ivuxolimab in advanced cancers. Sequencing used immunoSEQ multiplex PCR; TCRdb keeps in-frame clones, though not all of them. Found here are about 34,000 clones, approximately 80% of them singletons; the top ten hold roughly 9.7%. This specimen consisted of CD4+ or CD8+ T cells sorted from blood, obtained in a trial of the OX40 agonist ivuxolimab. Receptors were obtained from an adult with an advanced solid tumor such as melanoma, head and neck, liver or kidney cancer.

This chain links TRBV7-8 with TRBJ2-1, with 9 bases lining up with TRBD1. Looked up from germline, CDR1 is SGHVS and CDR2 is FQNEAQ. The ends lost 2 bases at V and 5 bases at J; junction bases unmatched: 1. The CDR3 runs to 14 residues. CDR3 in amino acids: CASSLWDRDNEQFF. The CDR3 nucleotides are TGTGCCAGCAGCTTATGGGACAGGGACAATGAGCAGTTCTTC.

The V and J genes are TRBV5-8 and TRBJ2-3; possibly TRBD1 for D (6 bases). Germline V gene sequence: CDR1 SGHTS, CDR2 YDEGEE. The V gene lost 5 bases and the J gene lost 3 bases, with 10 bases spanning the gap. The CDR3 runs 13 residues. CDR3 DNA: TGTGCCAGCAGTAGCCAGGGGACAGATACGCAGTATTTT. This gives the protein CASSSQGTDTQYF.

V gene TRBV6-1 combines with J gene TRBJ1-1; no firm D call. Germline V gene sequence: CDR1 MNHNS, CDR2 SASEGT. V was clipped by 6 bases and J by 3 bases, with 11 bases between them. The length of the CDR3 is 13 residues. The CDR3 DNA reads TGTGCCAGCAGCTTTTACACGGACACTGAAGCTTTCTTT. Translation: CASSFYTDTEAFF.

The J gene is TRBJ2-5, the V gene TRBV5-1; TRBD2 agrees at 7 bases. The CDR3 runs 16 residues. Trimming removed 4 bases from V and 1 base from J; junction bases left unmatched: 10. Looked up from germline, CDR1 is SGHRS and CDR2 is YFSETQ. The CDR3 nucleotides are TGCGCCAGCAGCCCGCACTTGACGGGGGGCCAAGAGACCCAGTACTTC. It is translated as CASSPHLTGGQETQYF. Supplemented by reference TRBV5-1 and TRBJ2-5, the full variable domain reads KAGVTQTPRYLIKTRGQQVTLSCSPISGHRSVSWYQQTPGQGLQFLFEYFSETQRNKGNFPGRFSGRQFSNSRSEMNVSTLELGDSALYLCASSPHLTGGQETQYFGPGTRLLVL.

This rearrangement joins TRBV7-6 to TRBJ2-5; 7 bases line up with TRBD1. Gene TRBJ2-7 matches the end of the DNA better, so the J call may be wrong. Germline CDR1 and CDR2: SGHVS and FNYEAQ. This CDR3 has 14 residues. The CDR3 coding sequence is TGTGCCAGCACCCCTTCCACAGGGGACCACGAGCAGTACTTC. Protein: CASTPSTGDHEQYF.

DNA of the CDR3: TGTGCCAGCAGCTTGGTAGCCGAATCCTCTGGGGCCAACGTCCTGACTTTC. Residues: CASSLVAESSGANVLTF. The genes are TRBV5-4 and TRBJ2-6; the D is unclear. V lost 0 bases, J lost 0 bases, and 10 bases lay in between. Germline-derived CDR1 and CDR2 are SGHNT and YYREEE (reference sequence). The CDR3 is 17 residues long.

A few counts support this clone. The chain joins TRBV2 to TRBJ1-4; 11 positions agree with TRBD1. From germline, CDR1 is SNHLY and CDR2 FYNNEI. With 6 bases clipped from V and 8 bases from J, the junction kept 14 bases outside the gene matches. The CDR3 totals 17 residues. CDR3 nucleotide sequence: TGTGCCAGCAGGACCGGGACAGGGGGAGTCCAGGAAGAAAAACTGTTTTTT. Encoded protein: CASRTGTGGVQEEKLFF.

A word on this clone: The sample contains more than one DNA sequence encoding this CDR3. The CDR3 here is CASSLGEKLFF. CDR3 nucleotides: TGTGCCAGCAGTTTGGGTGAAAAACTGTTTTTT. The chain joins TRBV28 to TRBJ1-4; D not resolved. V lost 3 bases, J lost 7 bases, and 3 bases lay in between. This CDR3 region has 11 residues. The germline gives CDR1 MDHEN, CDR2 SYDVKM.

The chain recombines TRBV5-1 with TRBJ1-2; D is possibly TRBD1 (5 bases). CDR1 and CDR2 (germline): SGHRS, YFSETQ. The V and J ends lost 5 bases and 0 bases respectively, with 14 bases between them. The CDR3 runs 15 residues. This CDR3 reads CASRYSQGSNYGYTF. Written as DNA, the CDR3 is TGCGCCAGCAGATATTCCCAGGGTTCTAACTATGGCTACACCTTC.

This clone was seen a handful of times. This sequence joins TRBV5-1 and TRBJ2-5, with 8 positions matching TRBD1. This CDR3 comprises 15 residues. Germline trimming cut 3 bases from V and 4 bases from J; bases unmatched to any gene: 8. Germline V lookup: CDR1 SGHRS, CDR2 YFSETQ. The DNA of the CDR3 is TGCGCCAGCAGCTCGGGCCACAGGGGGTCAGAGACCCAGTACTTC. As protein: CASSSGHRGSETQYF.

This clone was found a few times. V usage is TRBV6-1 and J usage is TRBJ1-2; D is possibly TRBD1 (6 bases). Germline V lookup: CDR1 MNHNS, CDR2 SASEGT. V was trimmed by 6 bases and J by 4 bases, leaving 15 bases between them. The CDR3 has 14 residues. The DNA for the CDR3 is TGTGCCAGCAGCAACAAAGGACAGCTCTATGGCTACACCTTC. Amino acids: CASSNKGQLYGYTF.

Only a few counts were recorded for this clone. This CDR3 is CASSYQGNQPQHF. The DNA for the CDR3 is TGTGCCAGCAGTTACCAGGGTAATCAGCCCCAGCATTTT. V is TRBV6-5 and J is TRBJ1-5; possibly TRBD1 for D (5 bases). V was trimmed by 2 bases and J by 4 bases, leaving 6 bases between them. CDR1 is MNHEY and CDR2 is SVGAGI in the germline V gene. The CDR3 covers 13 residues.